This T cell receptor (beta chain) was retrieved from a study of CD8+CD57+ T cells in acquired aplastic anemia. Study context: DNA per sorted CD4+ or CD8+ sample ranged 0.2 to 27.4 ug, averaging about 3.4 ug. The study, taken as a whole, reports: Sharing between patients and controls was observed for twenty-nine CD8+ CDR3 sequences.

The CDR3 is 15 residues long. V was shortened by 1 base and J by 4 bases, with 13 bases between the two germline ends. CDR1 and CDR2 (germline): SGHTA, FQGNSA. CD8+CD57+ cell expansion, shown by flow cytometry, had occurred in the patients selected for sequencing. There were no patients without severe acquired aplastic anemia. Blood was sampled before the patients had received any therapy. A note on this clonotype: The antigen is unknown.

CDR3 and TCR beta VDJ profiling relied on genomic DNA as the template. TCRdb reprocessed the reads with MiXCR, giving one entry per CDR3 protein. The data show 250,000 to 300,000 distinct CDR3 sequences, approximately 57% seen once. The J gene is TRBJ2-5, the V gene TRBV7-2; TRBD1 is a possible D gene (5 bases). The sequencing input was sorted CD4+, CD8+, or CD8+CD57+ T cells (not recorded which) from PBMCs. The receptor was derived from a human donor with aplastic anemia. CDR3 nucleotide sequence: TGTGCCAGCAGCTTAGGACAGAATTTGCTAGAGACCCAGTACTTC. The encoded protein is CASSLGQNLLETQYF.